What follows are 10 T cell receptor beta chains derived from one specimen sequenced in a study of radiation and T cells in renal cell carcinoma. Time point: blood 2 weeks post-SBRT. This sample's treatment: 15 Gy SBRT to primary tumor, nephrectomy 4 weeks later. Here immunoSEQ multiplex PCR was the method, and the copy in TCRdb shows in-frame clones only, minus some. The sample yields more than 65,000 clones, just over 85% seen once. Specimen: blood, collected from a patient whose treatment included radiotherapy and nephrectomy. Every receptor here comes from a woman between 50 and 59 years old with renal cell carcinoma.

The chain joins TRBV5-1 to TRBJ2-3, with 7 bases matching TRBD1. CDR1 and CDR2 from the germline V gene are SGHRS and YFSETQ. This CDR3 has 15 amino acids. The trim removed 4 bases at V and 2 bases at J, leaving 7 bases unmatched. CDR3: CASSPIQGPTDTQYF. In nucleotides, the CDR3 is TGCGCCAGCAGCCCTATACAGGGGCCCACAGATACGCAGTATTTT.

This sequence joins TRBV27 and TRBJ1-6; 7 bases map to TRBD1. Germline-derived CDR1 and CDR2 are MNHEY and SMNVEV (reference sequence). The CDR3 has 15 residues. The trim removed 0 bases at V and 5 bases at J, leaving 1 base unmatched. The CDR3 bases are TGTGCCAGCAGTTTATCAGGGGGCGATAATTCACCCCTCCACTTT. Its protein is CASSLSGGDNSPLHF.

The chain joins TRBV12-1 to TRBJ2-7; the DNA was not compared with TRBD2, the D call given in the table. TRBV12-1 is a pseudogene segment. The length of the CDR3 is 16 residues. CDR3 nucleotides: TGTGCCAGCAGCTTTGGTGACCGCGGGAAGAATTACGAGCAGTACTTC. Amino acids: CASSFGDRGKNYEQYF.

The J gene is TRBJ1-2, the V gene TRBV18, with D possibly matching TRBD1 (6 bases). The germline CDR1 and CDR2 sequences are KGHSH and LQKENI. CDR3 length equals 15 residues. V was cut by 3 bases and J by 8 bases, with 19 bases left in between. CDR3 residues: CASSPLRGGVEGYTF. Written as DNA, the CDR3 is TGTGCCAGCTCACCTCTAAGAGGGGGTGTGGAGGGCTACACCTTC.

CDR3 amino acids: CASNPRGPGEKLFF. For the CDR3, the DNA is TGTGCCAGCAACCCTAGGGGGCCTGGTGAAAAACTGTTTTTT. V gene TRBV19 combines with J gene TRBJ1-4, with 7 positions matching TRBD1. This CDR3 has 14 residues. J gave up 7 bases and V 9 bases, and 11 bases lay outside the gene matches. Germline values: CDR1 LNHDA, CDR2 SQIVND (reference sequence).

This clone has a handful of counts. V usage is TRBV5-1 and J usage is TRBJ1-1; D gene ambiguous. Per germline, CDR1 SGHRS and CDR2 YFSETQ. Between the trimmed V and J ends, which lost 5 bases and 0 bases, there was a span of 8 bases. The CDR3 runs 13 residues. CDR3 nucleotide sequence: TGCGCCAGCAGAGAAGTCCTGAACACTGAAGCTTTCTTT. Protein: CASREVLNTEAFF.

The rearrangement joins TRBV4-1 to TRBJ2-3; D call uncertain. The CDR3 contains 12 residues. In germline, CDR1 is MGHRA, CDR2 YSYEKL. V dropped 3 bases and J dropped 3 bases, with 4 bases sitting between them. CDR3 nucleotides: TGCGCCAGCAGCCAGAGTACAGATACGCAGTATTTT. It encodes CASSQSTDTQYF.

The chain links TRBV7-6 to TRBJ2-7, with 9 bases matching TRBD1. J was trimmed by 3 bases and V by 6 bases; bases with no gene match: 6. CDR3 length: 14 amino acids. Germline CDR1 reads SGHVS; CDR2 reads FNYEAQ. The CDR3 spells CASSPGTGIYEQYF. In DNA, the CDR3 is TGTGCCAGCAGTCCCGGGACAGGGATCTACGAGCAGTACTTC.

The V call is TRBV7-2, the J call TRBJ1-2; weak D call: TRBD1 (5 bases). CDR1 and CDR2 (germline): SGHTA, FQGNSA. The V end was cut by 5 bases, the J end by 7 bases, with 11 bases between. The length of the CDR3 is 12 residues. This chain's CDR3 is CASSPAGGGYTF. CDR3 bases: TGTGCCAGCAGCCCCGCTGGGGGTGGCTACACCTTC.

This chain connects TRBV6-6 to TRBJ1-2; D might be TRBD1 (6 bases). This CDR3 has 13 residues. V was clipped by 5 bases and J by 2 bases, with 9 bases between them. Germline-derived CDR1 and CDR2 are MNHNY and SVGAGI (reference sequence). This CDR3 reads CASSTGQNYGYTF. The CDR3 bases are TGTGCCAGCAGTACTGGACAGAACTATGGCTACACCTTC.